Reported below is one T cell receptor (beta chain). The PCR was carried out with 60 Vbeta primers and 13 Jbeta primers. Method: immunoSEQ multiplex PCR; TCRdb's copy keeps in-frame clones and lacks some. This sample carries 62,000 or so clones, about 83% of them seen once, and the ten largest clones take around 4.7%. This entry comes from a study of cytomegalovirus exposure and HLA in healthy donors. The V gene's germline CDR1 is SGHAT and CDR2 FQNNGV. Trimming took 5 bases from V and 2 from J; bases not matched to a gene: 8. This CDR3 contains 16 residues. The chain employs TRBV11-2 and TRBJ2-2; 7 bases fit TRBD2. This clonotype was obtained from a young man in good health and CMV-seronegative. The specimen was PBMCs. The CDR3 DNA sequence: TGTGCCAGCAGCCGTCAGGGAGGGTATAACACCGGGGAGCTGTTTTTT. Translating gives CASSRQGGYNTGELFF.